The 7 T cell receptor beta chains presented below share a single source sample, sequenced in a study of long-term antiretroviral therapy in people with HIV. The authors ran the immunoSEQ assay, v3.0, at survey level. The method was immunoSEQ multiplex PCR; TCRdb's version includes in-frame clones alone and lacks a portion of them. The top ten hold 3.5% to 5.5% of the sample, which has roughly 35,000 clones, 65% to 90% seen once. The input for sequencing was unsorted PBMCs, taken roughly 3.3 years after starting antiretroviral therapy. The receptors stem from a man younger than 30 with HIV.

The rearrangement uses TRBV12-5 and TRBJ1-1; D uncertain. Germline CDR1 and CDR2: LGHNT and FRNRAP. V shed 0 bases and J shed 2 bases, with 1 base lying between them. The CDR3 length is 12 residues. CDR3 amino acids: CASGLVNTEAFF. CDR3 nucleotides: TGTGCTAGTGGTTTGGTTAACACTGAAGCTTTCTTT.

This chain links TRBV20-1 with TRBJ2-1, with D maybe TRBD2 (5 bases). The ends were cut back, 1 base at V and 10 bases at J, with 8 bases in the middle. CDR1 is DFQATT and CDR2 is SNEGSKA in the germline V gene (reference sequence). This CDR3 comprises 11 residues. DNA for the CDR3: TGCAGTGCTAGAGGGACTGACGAGCAGTTCTTC. Encoded protein: CSARGTDEQFF.

This chain uses TRBV5-1 with TRBJ1-1; D is perhaps TRBD1 (6 bases). The CDR3 has 15 residues. Germline CDR1 is SGHRS and CDR2 is YFSETQ. Trimming pared 4 bases from V and 2 bases from J, leaving 15 bases between. The CDR3 DNA reads TGCGCCAGCAGCCTGGGGACATCTCCTAACACTGAAGCTTTCTTT. Its protein is CASSLGTSPNTEAFF.

The genes are TRBV6-1 and TRBJ1-2; tentative D call: TRBD1 (6 bases). Germline V gene sequence: CDR1 MNHNS, CDR2 SASEGT. The length of the CDR3 is 16 residues. V lost 0 bases and J lost 2, with 13 bases in between. The CDR3 protein is CASSEATTGFNYGYTF. CDR3 nucleotide sequence: TGTGCCAGCAGTGAAGCGACAACAGGGTTCAACTATGGCTACACCTTC.

The genes are TRBV5-1 and TRBJ2-3, with 13 bases matching TRBD2. This CDR3 comprises 17 residues. Germline-derived CDR1 and CDR2 are SGHRS and YFSETQ. V lost 4 bases and J lost 4; bases outside the gene matches: 9. The CDR3 bases are TGCGCCAGCAGCATACGACTAGCGGGGGGTCTGGCAGATACGCAGTATTTT. Translated: CASSIRLAGGLADTQYF.

The V and J genes are TRBV5-4 and TRBJ2-1, with TRBD2 identical over 7 bases. Germline-derived CDR1 and CDR2 are SGHNT and YYREEE (reference sequence). After removal of 4 bases from V and 7 bases from J, the junction contained 14 bases not matched to a gene. This CDR3 contains 16 residues. The CDR3 region is CASSPLASGVGNEQFF. The CDR3, as DNA: TGTGCCAGCAGCCCCCTCGCGAGCGGGGTGGGTAATGAGCAGTTCTTC.

V usage is TRBV2 and J usage is TRBJ2-7; TRBD2 might be the D (5 bases). The CDR3 has 12 amino acids. V was trimmed by 7 bases and J by 1 base, leaving 8 bases between them. Germline CDR1 SNHLY, CDR2 FYNNEI. The CDR3 coding sequence is TGTGCCAGCACGGAGGTTTCCTACGAGCAGTACTTC. Its protein product is CASTEVSYEQYF.